The 32 T cell receptor beta chains presented below share a single source sample, sequenced in a study of vaccination and CD4 T cells after COVID-19. These receptors' targets are unknown. The Oncomine TCR Beta short-read assay generated sequence data from the DNA of cultured CD4+ T cells. TCRdb used MiXCR to reprocess the PCR reads, holding one entry per CDR3 protein. The table records 16,000 or so distinct CDR3 sequences, around 46% of them present only once. Regarding treatment: approximately nine-day PBMC culture with coronavirus spike peptide pools or control peptides (ViraFEST assay). Sequences were derived from CD4+ T cells from blood, cultured in vitro, sampled after SARS-CoV-2 vaccination. These receptors were collected from a human donor who had recovered from COVID-19.

The chain has TRBV20-1 and TRBJ2-7; 9 nucleotides line up with TRBD2. Germline V gene sequence: CDR1 DFQATT, CDR2 SNEGSKA (reference sequence). This CDR3 is 14 amino acids long. V lost 4 bases, J lost 0 bases, and 4 bases stayed unmatched. The CDR3 here is CSAIISGGSYEQYF. The CDR3, as DNA: TGCAGTGCTATAATTAGCGGGGGCTCCTACGAGCAGTACTTC.

This clonotype was observed a few times. This sequence joins TRBV15 and TRBJ2-7, with TRBD1 matching over 9 bases. The CDR3 has 16 residues. The germline gives CDR1 LNHNV, CDR2 YYDKDF (reference sequence). The V and J ends lost 8 bases and 4 bases, in that order; junction bases with no gene match: 15. CDR3 amino acids: CATATVTGGLRYEQYF. The CDR3 coding sequence is TGTGCCACCGCGACCGTTACAGGGGGCCTTCGATACGAGCAGTACTTC.

The CDR3 DNA reads TGTGCCAGTAGGACTAGCGGGAGCTCCTACGAGCAGTACTTC. As protein: CASRTSGSSYEQYF. The V call is TRBV19, the J call TRBJ2-7, with 12 bases aligning to TRBD2. The germline V gene encodes CDR1 LNHDA and CDR2 SQIVND (reference sequence). Germline trimming cut 6 bases from V and 0 bases from J; bases unmatched to any gene: 0. This CDR3 is built from 14 residues.

The genes are TRBV27 and TRBJ1-4; TRBD1 agrees at 9 bases. Germline V gives CDR1 MNHEY, CDR2 SMNVEV (reference sequence). Trimming at V came to 5 bases and at J to 8 bases, leaving 6 bases not matched to a gene. This CDR3 has 14 residues. CDR3 bases: TGTGCCAGCAGTCTGGACAGGGGTAACGAAAAACTGTTTTTT. This translates into CASSLDRGNEKLFF.

The gene calls are TRBV5-1 and TRBJ2-3; 7 bases are a match to TRBD2. With V trimmed by 2 bases and J by 0 bases, 3 bases remained unmatched. Germline lookup yields CDR1 SGHRS and CDR2 YFSETQ. CDR3 length: 15 residues. CDR3 protein: CASSFTSASTDTQYF. The CDR3 DNA reads as TGCGCCAGCAGCTTTACTAGCGCCAGCACAGATACGCAGTATTTT.

This clonotype came up a few times. The CDR3 bases are TGTGCCAGCAGCCCGGCCGTGAACACTGAAGCTTTCTTT. Its protein product is CASSPAVNTEAFF. The V call is TRBV12-3 or TRBV12-4, the J call TRBJ1-1, with no clear D. The CDR3 is 13 residues long. V lost 6 bases to trimming and J lost 0 bases, with 8 bases between them.

The chain recombines TRBV28 with TRBJ1-6; 12 bases match TRBD1. Per the germline V gene, CDR1 is MDHEN and CDR2 is SYDVKM. The CDR3 is 16 amino acids. With V trimmed by 1 base and J by 8 bases, 3 bases remained unmatched. The DNA for the CDR3 is TGTGCCAGCAGTTTATTGGGACAGGGGGCTCATTCACCCCTCCACTTT. Protein sequence: CASSLLGQGAHSPLHF.

The rearrangement uses TRBV7-9 and TRBJ2-2, with D unclear. Trimming took 6 bases from V and 4 from J, leaving 12 bases between them. The V gene's germline CDR1 is SEHNR and CDR2 FQNEAQ (reference sequence). The CDR3 sequence is 14 residues long. The CDR3 here is CASRLVAVTGELFF. The CDR3 DNA sequence: TGTGCCAGCAGGCTGGTGGCGGTCACCGGGGAGCTGTTTTTT. Supplemented by reference TRBV7-9 and TRBJ2-2, the full variable domain reads DTGVSQNPRHKITKRGQNVTFRCDPISEHNRLYWYRQTLGQGPEFLTYFQNEAQLEKSRLLSDRFSAERPKGSFSTLEIQRTEQGDSAMYLCASRLVAVTGELFFGEGSRLTVL.

V and J are TRBV19 and TRBJ1-3; D not certain. Trimming took 4 bases from V and 0 from J, leaving 4 bases between them. Germline V lookup: CDR1 LNHDA, CDR2 SQIVND (reference sequence). The CDR3 sequence is 13 residues long. CDR3 protein: CASSTLSGNTIYF. The DNA for the CDR3 is TGTGCCAGTAGTACGCTCTCTGGAAACACCATATATTTT.

The chain recombines TRBV27 with TRBJ1-6, with TRBD1 as a possible D gene (5 bases). The CDR3 is 14 residues long. The V end lost 5 bases, the J end lost 6 bases, and 11 bases lay between the germline ends. Germline CDR1 and CDR2: MNHEY and SMNVEV (reference sequence). CDR3: CASSPKGPNSPLHF. The CDR3 DNA sequence: TGTGCCAGCAGTCCCAAGGGGCCTAATTCACCCCTCCACTTT.

This clonotype rates as medium-sized. This chain links TRBV30 with TRBJ1-2, with 7 bases aligning to TRBD1. With V trimmed by 2 bases and J by 8 bases, 8 bases remained unmatched. Germline-derived CDR1 and CDR2 are GTSNPN and SVGIG (reference sequence). The CDR3 totals 13 residues. The CDR3 DNA sequence: TGTGCCTGGAGTTTACAGGGGATCGGCGGCTACACCTTC. Its translation is CAWSLQGIGGYTF.

This clonotype was counted a few times. This sequence joins TRBV27 and TRBJ2-5, with TRBD1 as a possible D gene (6 bases). The CDR3 is made up of 17 amino acids. Trimming took off 2 bases at V and 1 base at J, with 17 bases between the two ends. The V gene's germline CDR1 is MNHEY and CDR2 SMNVEV (reference sequence). CDR3 coding DNA: TGTGCCAGCAGTTTAGGGACACAGGGAGCCCCCCAAGAGACCCAGTACTTC. It yields the protein CASSLGTQGAPQETQYF.

The chain couples TRBV7-2 to TRBJ2-7; 8 positions match TRBD1. This CDR3 spans 15 amino acids. Germline trimming cut 10 bases from V and 1 base from J; bases unmatched to any gene: 12. Germline assignment: CDR1 SGHTA and CDR2 FQGNSA. The CDR3 sequence: CATRRQGFRSYEQYF. The CDR3 bases are TGTGCCACCAGAAGACAGGGGTTTCGGTCCTACGAGCAGTACTTC.

The chain carries TRBV18 and TRBJ2-5, with D uncertain. The V gene's germline CDR1 is KGHSH and CDR2 LQKENI. Trimming took off 0 bases at V and 5 bases at J, with 13 bases between the two ends. This CDR3 has 15 residues. This CDR3 is CASSPPARPGETQYF. DNA of the CDR3: TGTGCCAGCTCACCACCGGCACGACCCGGGGAGACCCAGTACTTC.

This clonotype was recorded a few times. V and J are TRBV7-8 and TRBJ1-5, with D tentatively TRBD1 (6 bases). This CDR3 has 16 residues. The V and J ends lost 0 bases and 3 bases respectively, with 12 bases between them. Germline CDR1 reads SGHVS; CDR2 reads FQNEAQ. CDR3 residues: CASSLALGHNNQPQHF. The CDR3 DNA sequence: TGTGCCAGCAGCTTAGCCCTGGGACACAACAATCAGCCCCAGCATTTT.

V gene TRBV24-1 combines with J gene TRBJ2-7; TRBD2 aligns across 10 bases. J lost 3 bases, V lost 4 bases, and 5 bases had no gene match. The CDR3 has 15 amino acids. CDR1 and CDR2 (germline): KGHDR, SFDVKD. The CDR3 coding sequence is TGTGCCACCAGTGAAGGGCTAGCGGGAGACTACGAGCAGTACTTC. The encoded protein is CATSEGLAGDYEQYF.

This clonotype has a handful of counts. This rearrangement joins TRBV11-2 to TRBJ1-6, with 9 bases lining up with TRBD1. This CDR3 is 14 amino acids long. The V and J ends lost 6 bases and 5 bases, in that order; junction bases with no gene match: 2. Germline V gene lookup returns CDR1 SGHAT and CDR2 FQNNGV. CDR3 nucleotides: TGTGCCAGCAGTCGGACAGGGGATAATTCACCCCTCCACTTT. This encodes CASSRTGDNSPLHF.

This clonotype was counted a few times. V is TRBV27 and J is TRBJ2-5, with TRBD2 matching over 7 bases. The CDR3 has 14 residues. Germline loops: CDR1 MNHEY, CDR2 SMNVEV (reference sequence). With V trimmed by 3 bases and J by 2 bases, 3 bases remained unmatched. The CDR3 is CASSLRGIQETQYF. CDR3 bases: TGTGCCAGCAGTTTGCGGGGGATTCAAGAGACCCAGTACTTC.

The chain has TRBV18 and TRBJ2-3, with TRBD2 identical over 8 bases. V was clipped by 3 bases and J by 5 bases; unmatched bases: 7. CDR3 size: 15 residues. Germline CDR1 and CDR2: KGHSH and LQKENI. CDR3 amino acids: CASSPQDGRGDTQYF. CDR3 DNA sequence: TGTGCCAGCTCACCTCAGGACGGGAGGGGAGATACGCAGTATTTT.

V and J are TRBV7-6 and TRBJ2-3; D is unclear. The CDR3 is 15 amino acids. Germline lookup yields CDR1 SGHVS and CDR2 FNYEAQ. V was trimmed by 2 bases and J by 1 base, leaving 10 bases between them. CDR3 sequence: CASSLRVRGTDTQYF. DNA for the CDR3: TGTGCCAGCAGCTTACGCGTTCGGGGCACAGATACGCAGTATTTT.

The chain uses TRBV24-1 and TRBJ2-2; 7 bases are shared with TRBD2. This CDR3 has 15 amino acids. The V segment lost 0 bases and the J segment 6 bases; nucleotides outside the gene matches: 3. Per the germline V gene, CDR1 is KGHDR and CDR2 is SFDVKD. In nucleotides, the CDR3 is TGTGCCACCAGTGATTTGCCTGGGGGGGCCGGGGAGCTGTTTTTT. It translates to CATSDLPGGAGELFF.

CDR3 DNA: TGTGCCAGTACCCCCGCCTCGACAGCATCGAACACTGAAGCTTTCTTT. It specifies CASTPASTASNTEAFF. The V and J genes are TRBV19 and TRBJ1-1, with a weak D call TRBD1 (5 bases). Trimming pared 7 bases from V and 1 base from J, leaving 19 bases between. Germline lookup yields CDR1 LNHDA and CDR2 SQIVND (reference sequence). The CDR3 has 16 residues.

The chain carries TRBV11-1 and TRBJ2-2; D possibly uses TRBD1 or TRBD2 (5 bases each). V shed 1 base and J shed 7 bases, with 13 bases lying between them. The germline V gene encodes CDR1 SGHAT and CDR2 FQDESV (reference sequence). This CDR3 comprises 15 residues. Here the CDR3 reads CASSLGAGAVGELFF. The CDR3 DNA reads as TGTGCCAGCAGCTTAGGGGCCGGGGCGGTCGGGGAGCTGTTTTTT.

This chain connects TRBV19 to TRBJ1-2, with D possibly matching TRBD1 (6 bases). V was pared by 6 bases and J by 3 bases, with 14 bases between. The CDR3 sequence is 14 residues long. Germline assignment: CDR1 LNHDA and CDR2 SQIVND (reference sequence). CDR3 loop: CASSLGGADYGYTF. The CDR3 DNA sequence: TGTGCCAGTAGCCTGGGGGGGGCTGACTATGGCTACACCTTC.

This clonotype showed up just once. The genes are TRBV5-4 and TRBJ2-5; tentatively, D is TRBD1 (6 bases). The CDR3 length is 14 residues. Germline-derived CDR1 and CDR2 are SGHNT and YYREEE (reference sequence). V was shortened by 3 bases and J by 1 base, with 10 bases between the two germline ends. CDR3 in amino acids: CASSSTRGQETQYF. In DNA, the CDR3 is TGTGCCAGCAGCTCTACCAGGGGCCAAGAGACCCAGTACTTC.

In its sample, this clonotype ranks as medium-sized. This rearrangement joins TRBV4-2 to TRBJ2-3, with TRBD1 matching 7 bases. Germline assignment: CDR1 LGHNA and CDR2 YNFKEQ. The CDR3 contains 15 residues. Unmatched junction bases numbered 0, after V lost 0 bases and J lost 0 bases. Here the CDR3 DNA reads TGTGCCAGCAGCCAAGACAGGGGGAGCACAGATACGCAGTATTTT. It encodes CASSQDRGSTDTQYF.

The CDR3 DNA is TGTGCCACCAGTGATTGGGGACTAGCGGGAGATGAGCAGTTCTTC. This sequence encodes CATSDWGLAGDEQFF. J is TRBJ2-1 and V is TRBV24-1, with 14 bases matching TRBD2. Germline V CDR1 and CDR2: KGHDR, SFDVKD. The CDR3 loop spans 15 amino acids. The V segment lost 2 bases and the J segment 8 bases; nucleotides outside the gene matches: 1.

This clonotype was observed a few times. CDR3 coding DNA: TGTGCCACCAGTGAGAGGCGGTTCGATCAGCCCCAGCATTTT. Protein product: CATSERRFDQPQHF. The rearrangement joins TRBV24-1 to TRBJ1-5; D not resolved. V was trimmed by 4 bases and J by 5 bases, leaving 11 bases between them. Germline V gene lookup returns CDR1 KGHDR and CDR2 SFDVKD. The CDR3 consists of 14 residues.

This clonotype appeared a few times. V gene TRBV28 combines with J gene TRBJ1-2; D possibly corresponds to TRBD1 (5 bases). Per the germline V gene, CDR1 is MDHEN and CDR2 is SYDVKM. CDR3 length: 15 residues. Trimming took 2 bases from V and 5 from J, leaving 15 bases between them. CDR3 residues: CASSLRVGRAYGYTF. The CDR3 DNA follows: TGTGCCAGCAGTTTAAGAGTGGGCAGGGCTTATGGCTACACCTTC.

In this sample, this clonotype turned up a few times. The chain combines TRBV6-1 with TRBJ2-1; tentatively, D is TRBD1 or TRBD2 (5 bases each). The V and J ends lost 5 bases and 15 bases respectively, with 14 bases between them. The CDR3 has 11 amino acids. Germline-derived CDR1 and CDR2 are MNHNS and SASEGT. CDR3 residues: CASSHGAGGFF. CDR3 coding DNA: TGTGCCAGCAGTCATGGAGCTGGGGGGTTCTTC.

CDR3 in amino acids: CASSTSSASRGNQPQHF. As DNA, the CDR3 is TGTGCCAGCAGTACCTCCTCCGCTAGCAGGGGCAATCAGCCCCAGCATTTT. This rearrangement joins TRBV27 to TRBJ1-5; maybe TRBD1 (5 bases). The CDR3 consists of 17 residues. Germline V lookup: CDR1 MNHEY, CDR2 SMNVEV (reference sequence). The germline V and J ends were trimmed by 5 bases and 2 bases, with 19 bases remaining between them.

The chain recombines TRBV2 with TRBJ2-5, with 10 bases fitting TRBD2. Germline V CDR1 and CDR2: SNHLY, FYNNEI. CDR3 length equals 14 residues. Germline trimming cut 8 bases from V and 7 bases from J; bases unmatched to any gene: 10. Written as DNA, the CDR3 is TGTGCCAGCTGGACTAGCGGCCGTCCGGGGACCCAGTACTTC. Its protein product is CASWTSGRPGTQYF.